The sequence of this TCR beta chain was determined in a study of CD4 and CD8 cells across lung adenocarcinoma regions. TCRdb itself ran the PCR reads through MiXCR, one entry per CDR3 protein. The sample holds 2,000 to 2,500 distinct CDR3 sequences, around half seen once. CDR3 length: 13 amino acids. V dropped 0 bases and J dropped 8 bases, with 10 bases sitting between them. CDR1 and CDR2 from the germline V gene are MNHGY and SVAAGI. Samples came from patients with localized non-small cell lung adenocarcinoma. The sample was CD4+ T cells from the center of a lung tumor. This TCR was sampled from a female donor with lung adenocarcinoma. The CD4 and CD8 labels of this study may be unreliable. This chain links TRBV6-9 with TRBJ1-1; D is ambiguous. CDR3 sequence (DNA): TGTGCCAGCAGTTATTCAATTTGGAAAGAAGCTTTCTTT. It is translated as CASSYSIWKEAFF.